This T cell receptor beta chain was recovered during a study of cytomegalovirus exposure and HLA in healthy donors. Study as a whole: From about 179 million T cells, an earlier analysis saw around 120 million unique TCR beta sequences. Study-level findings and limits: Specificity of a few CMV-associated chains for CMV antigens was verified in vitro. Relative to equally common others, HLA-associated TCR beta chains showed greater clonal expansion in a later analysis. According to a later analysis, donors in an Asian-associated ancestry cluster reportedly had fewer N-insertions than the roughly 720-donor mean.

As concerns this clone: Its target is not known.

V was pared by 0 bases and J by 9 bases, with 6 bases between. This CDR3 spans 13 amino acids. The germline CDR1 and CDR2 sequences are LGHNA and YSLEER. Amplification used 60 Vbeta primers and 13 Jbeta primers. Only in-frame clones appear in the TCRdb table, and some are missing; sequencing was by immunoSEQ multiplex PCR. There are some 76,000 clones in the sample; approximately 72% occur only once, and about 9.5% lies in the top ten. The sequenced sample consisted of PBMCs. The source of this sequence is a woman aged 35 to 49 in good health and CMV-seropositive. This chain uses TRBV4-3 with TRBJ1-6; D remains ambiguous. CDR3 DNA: TGCGCCAGCAGCCAAGATCACGGTTCACCCCTCCACTTT. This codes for CASSQDHGSPLHF.